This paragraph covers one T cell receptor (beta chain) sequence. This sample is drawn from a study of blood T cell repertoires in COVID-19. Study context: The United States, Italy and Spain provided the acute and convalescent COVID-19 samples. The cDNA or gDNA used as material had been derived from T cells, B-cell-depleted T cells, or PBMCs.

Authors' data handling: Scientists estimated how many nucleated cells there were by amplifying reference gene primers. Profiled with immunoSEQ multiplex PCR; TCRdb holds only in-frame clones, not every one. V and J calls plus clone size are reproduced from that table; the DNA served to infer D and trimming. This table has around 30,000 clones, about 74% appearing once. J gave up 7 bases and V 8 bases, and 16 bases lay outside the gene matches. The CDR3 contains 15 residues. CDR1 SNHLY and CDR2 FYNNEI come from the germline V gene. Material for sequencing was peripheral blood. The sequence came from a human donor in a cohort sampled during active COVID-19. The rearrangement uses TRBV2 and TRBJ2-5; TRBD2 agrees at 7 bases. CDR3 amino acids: CASAFRLAAKTTQYF. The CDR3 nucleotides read TGTGCCAGCGCCTTCCGACTAGCTGCGAAGACGACCCAGTACTTC.